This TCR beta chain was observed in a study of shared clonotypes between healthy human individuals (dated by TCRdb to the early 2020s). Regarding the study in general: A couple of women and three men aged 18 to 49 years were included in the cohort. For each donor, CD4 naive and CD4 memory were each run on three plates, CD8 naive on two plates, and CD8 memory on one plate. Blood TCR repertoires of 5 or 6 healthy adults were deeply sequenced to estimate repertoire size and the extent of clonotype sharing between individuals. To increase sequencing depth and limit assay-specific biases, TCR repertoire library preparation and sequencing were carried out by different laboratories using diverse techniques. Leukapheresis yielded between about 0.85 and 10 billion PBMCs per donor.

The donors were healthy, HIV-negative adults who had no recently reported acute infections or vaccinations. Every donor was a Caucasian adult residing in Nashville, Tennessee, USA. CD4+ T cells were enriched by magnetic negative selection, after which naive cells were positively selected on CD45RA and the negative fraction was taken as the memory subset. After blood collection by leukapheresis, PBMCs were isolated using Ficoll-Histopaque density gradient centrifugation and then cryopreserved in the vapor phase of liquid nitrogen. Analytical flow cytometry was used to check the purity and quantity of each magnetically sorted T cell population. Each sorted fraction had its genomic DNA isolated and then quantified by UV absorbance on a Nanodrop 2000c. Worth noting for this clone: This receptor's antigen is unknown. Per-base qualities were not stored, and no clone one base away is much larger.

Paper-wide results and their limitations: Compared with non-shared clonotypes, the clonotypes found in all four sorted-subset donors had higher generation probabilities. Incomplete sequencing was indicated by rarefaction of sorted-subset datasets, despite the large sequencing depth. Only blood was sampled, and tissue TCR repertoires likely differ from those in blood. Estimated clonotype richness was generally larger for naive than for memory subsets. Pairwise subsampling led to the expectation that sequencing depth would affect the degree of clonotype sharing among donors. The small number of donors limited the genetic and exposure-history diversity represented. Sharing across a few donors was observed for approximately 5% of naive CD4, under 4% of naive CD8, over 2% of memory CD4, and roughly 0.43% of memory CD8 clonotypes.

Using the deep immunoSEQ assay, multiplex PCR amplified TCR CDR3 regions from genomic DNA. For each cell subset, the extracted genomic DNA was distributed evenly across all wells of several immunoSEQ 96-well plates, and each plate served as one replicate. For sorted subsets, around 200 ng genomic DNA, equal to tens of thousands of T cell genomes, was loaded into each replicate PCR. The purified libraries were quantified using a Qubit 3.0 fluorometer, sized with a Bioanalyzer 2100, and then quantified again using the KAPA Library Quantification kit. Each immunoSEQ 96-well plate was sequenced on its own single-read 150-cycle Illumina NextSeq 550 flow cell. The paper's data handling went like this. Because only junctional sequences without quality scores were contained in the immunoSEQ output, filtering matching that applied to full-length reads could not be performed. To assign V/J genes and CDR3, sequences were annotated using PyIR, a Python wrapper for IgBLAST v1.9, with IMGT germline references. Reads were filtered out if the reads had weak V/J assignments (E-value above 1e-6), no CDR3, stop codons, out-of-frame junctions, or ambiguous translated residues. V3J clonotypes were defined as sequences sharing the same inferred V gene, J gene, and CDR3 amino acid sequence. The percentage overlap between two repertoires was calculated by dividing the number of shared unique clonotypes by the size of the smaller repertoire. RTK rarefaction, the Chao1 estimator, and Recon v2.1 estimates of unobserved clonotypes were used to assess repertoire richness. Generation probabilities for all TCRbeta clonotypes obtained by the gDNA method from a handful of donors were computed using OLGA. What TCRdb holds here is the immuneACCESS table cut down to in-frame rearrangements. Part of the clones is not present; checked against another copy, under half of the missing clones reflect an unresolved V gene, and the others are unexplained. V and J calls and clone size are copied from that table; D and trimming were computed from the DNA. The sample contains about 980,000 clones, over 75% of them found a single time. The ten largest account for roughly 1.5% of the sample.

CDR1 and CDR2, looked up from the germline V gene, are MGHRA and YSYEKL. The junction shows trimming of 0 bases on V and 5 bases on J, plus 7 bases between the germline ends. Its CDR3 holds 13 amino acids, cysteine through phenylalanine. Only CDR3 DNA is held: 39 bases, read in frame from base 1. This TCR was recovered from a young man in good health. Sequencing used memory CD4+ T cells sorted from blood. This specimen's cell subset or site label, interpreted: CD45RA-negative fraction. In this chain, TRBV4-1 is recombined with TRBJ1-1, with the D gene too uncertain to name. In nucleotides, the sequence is TGCGCCAGCAGCCAAGATCAAGGGACTGAAGCTTTCTTT. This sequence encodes CASSQDQGTEAFF.